The rows below give T cell receptor beta chains drawn from one sample of a study of blood T cell repertoires in COVID-19. Using immunoSEQ multiplex PCR, the repertoire was profiled, and TCRdb retains in-frame clones only, with some absent. The repertoire includes 250,000 or so clones, roughly 82% of them detected once, and 4.7% sits in the top ten. The sequenced sample consisted of peripheral blood. These receptors were taken from a woman in her 70s with acute or convalescent COVID-19. Both conserved end residues are part of each CDR3. Fields, in order: V gene, clone size, J gene, D gene, CDR3 DNA, CDR3 protein. D genes are given only for firm matches. The size entry is marked missing in some rows and otherwise reads once, few, many or a size class.

V: TRBV14; size: .; J: TRBJ1-1; D: TRBD1; DNA: TGTGCCAGCAGCCATTTACCGGGACAGGGGAACACTGAAGCTTTCTTT; CDR3: CASSHLPGQGNTEAFF
V: TRBV7-2; size: .; J: TRBJ2-3; D: .; DNA: TGTGCCAGCAGCTTAGGACCTTTACAGACAGATACGCAGTATTTT; CDR3: CASSLGPLQTDTQYF
V: TRBV6-5; size: once; J: TRBJ1-2; D: .; DNA: TGTGCCAGCAGAAGGACAGCCGGTAACTATGGCTACACCTTC; CDR3: CASRRTAGNYGYTF
V: TRBV7-8; size: .; J: TRBJ1-1; D: TRBD1; DNA: TGTGCCAGCAGATCCGGGACAGCCAACACTGAAGCTTTCTTT; CDR3: CASRSGTANTEAFF
V: TRBV7-2; size: .; J: TRBJ1-2; D: .; DNA: TGTGCCAGCAGCTCCCCGTCGGACTATGGCTACACCTTC; CDR3: CASSSPSDYGYTF
V: TRBV19; size: .; J: TRBJ2-2; D: .; DNA: TGTGCCAGTAGTGAACTAGCCCTCACCGGGGAGCTGTTTTTT; CDR3: CASSELALTGELFF
V: TRBV6-5; size: .; J: TRBJ1-5; D: .; DNA: TGTGCCAGCACTTATAGACAGGATTATAGCAATCAGCCCCAGCATTTT; CDR3: CASTYRQDYSNQPQHF
V: TRBV30; size: .; J: TRBJ2-3; D: .; DNA: TGTGCCTGGAGTCTACCGGGACACCGAAGTAAGTTGTATTTT; CDR3: CAWSLPGHRSKLYF
V: TRBV10-2; size: .; J: TRBJ2-5; D: .; DNA: TGCGCCAGCAGTGCCGGGGTCCCAGAGACCCAGTACTTC; CDR3: CASSAGVPETQYF
V: TRBV13; size: .; J: TRBJ1-5; D: .; DNA: TGTGCCAGCAGCTTAGGGACAGTCAGCAATCAGCCCCAGCATTTT; CDR3: CASSLGTVSNQPQHF
V: TRBV3-1/TRBV3-2; size: .; J: TRBJ1-5; D: .; DNA: TGTGCCAGCAGCCCCTGGAGGGGTCAGCCCCAGCATTTT; CDR3: CASSPWRGQPQHF
V: TRBV7-9; size: few; J: TRBJ1-1; D: .; DNA: TGTGCCAGCAGGCTGGACAGGAACACTGAAGCTTTCTTT; CDR3: CASRLDRNTEAFF
V: TRBV2; size: .; J: TRBJ2-6; D: .; DNA: TGTGCCAGCAGCTATCCTATCCTCTCTGGGGCCAACGTCCTGACTTTC; CDR3: CASSYPILSGANVLTF
V: TRBV6-5; size: .; J: TRBJ1-1; D: .; DNA: TGTGCCAGCAGTTACGAGGGCAGGGGGAACACTGAAGCTTTCTTT; CDR3: CASSYEGRGNTEAFF
V: TRBV4-2; size: .; J: TRBJ1-4; D: .; DNA: TGTGCCAGCAGCCAAAAAGGACAGAGAACTAATGAAAAACTGTTTTTT; CDR3: CASSQKGQRTNEKLFF
V: TRBV18; size: .; J: TRBJ1-1; D: .; DNA: TGTGCCAGCTCACCTTCTCCAGGCAGTAGAGTGAACACTGAAGCTTTCTTT; CDR3: CASSPSPGSRVNTEAFF
V: TRBV6-2/TRBV6-3; size: .; J: TRBJ2-7; D: .; DNA: TGTGCCAGCAGTCGGACAGTCCTCGGACCCTACGAGCAGTACTTC; CDR3: CASSRTVLGPYEQYF
V: TRBV2; size: .; J: TRBJ1-1; D: .; DNA: TGTGCCAGCAGTGCGACAGAGTATCGTATGAACACTGAAGCTTTCTTT; CDR3: CASSATEYRMNTEAFF
V: TRBV5-4; size: .; J: TRBJ1-2; D: .; DNA: TGTGCCAGCACAATCTGGGAGGGCTCTGGCTACACCTTC; CDR3: CASTIWEGSGYTF
V: TRBV19; size: .; J: TRBJ1-1; D: .; DNA: TGTGCCAGTAGTCCCCCCGGACGGGATGAAGCTTTCTTT; CDR3: CASSPPGRDEAFF
V: TRBV28; size: .; J: TRBJ2-6; D: TRBD1; DNA: TGTGCCAGCAGTTTCGGGACAGGGATTTCTGGGGCCAACGTCCTGACTTTC; CDR3: CASSFGTGISGANVLTF
V: TRBV5-1; size: once; J: TRBJ2-7; D: TRBD2; DNA: TGCGCCAGCAGCTTGGTAGCGGGGACTCCCGAGCAGTACTTC; CDR3: CASSLVAGTPEQYF
V: TRBV10-1; size: once; J: TRBJ1-4; D: .; DNA: TGCGCCAGCAGTGGAGGATCTCTTGAAAAACTGTTTTTT; CDR3: CASSGGSLEKLFF
V: TRBV23-1; size: .; J: TRBJ2-1; D: TRBD1; DNA: TGCGCCAGCAGTCAATCTATGGGACAGGACGTCTACAATGAGCAGTTCTTC; CDR3: CASSQSMGQDVYNEQFF
V: TRBV6-5; size: .; J: TRBJ2-3; D: .; DNA: TGTGCCAGCAGCCAGGGCGGCGATACGCAGTATTTT; CDR3: CASSQGGDTQYF
V: TRBV18; size: .; J: TRBJ2-7; D: TRBD1; DNA: TGTGCCAGCTCACCAGGTTGGGACAGGGGTTTCTACGAGCAGTACTTC; CDR3: CASSPGWDRGFYEQYF
V: TRBV12-3/TRBV12-4; size: .; J: TRBJ1-1; D: TRBD1; DNA: TGTGCCACCTACAGGGGTCAACCTGAAGCTTTCTTT; CDR3: CATYRGQPEAFF
V: TRBV7-2; size: once; J: TRBJ2-7; D: .; DNA: TGTGCCAGCAGCTTAGCGAGGGACTACGAGCAGTACTTC; CDR3: CASSLARDYEQYF
V: TRBV12-3/TRBV12-4; size: .; J: TRBJ2-7; D: .; DNA: TGTGCCAGCAGTCTGGGGCTTCTCTACGAGCAGTACTTC; CDR3: CASSLGLLYEQYF
V: TRBV10-3; size: .; J: TRBJ1-1; D: TRBD1; DNA: TGTGCCATCAGCAGGGACAGGGACAGGCAAGCTTTCTTT; CDR3: CAISRDRDRQAFF
V: TRBV28; size: .; J: TRBJ1-2; D: TRBD1; DNA: TGTGCCAGCAGTACCCAGGGAGAGGGGGCCGAGGGCTACACCTTC; CDR3: CASSTQGEGAEGYTF
V: TRBV6-2/TRBV6-3; size: .; J: TRBJ1-5; D: .; DNA: TGTGCCAGCAGTTATAGGGGTGTCAGCAATCAGCCCCAGCATTTT; CDR3: CASSYRGVSNQPQHF
V: TRBV3-1/TRBV3-2; size: .; J: TRBJ1-3; D: .; DNA: TGTGCCAGCAGCCAAGCAGGGTCACGAATCTCTGGAAACACCATATATTTT; CDR3: CASSQAGSRISGNTIYF
V: TRBV13; size: .; J: TRBJ2-5; D: TRBD1; DNA: TGTGCCAGCAGCCGACGAAGGGACAGGGGGATTCGAGAGACCCAGTACTTC; CDR3: CASSRRRDRGIRETQYF
V: TRBV7-9; size: .; J: TRBJ1-2; D: .; DNA: TGTGCCAGCAGCCCAACAGCGGTTCTCCCACTGGGGGGCTACACCTTC; CDR3: CASSPTAVLPLGGYTF
V: TRBV4-3; size: .; J: TRBJ2-1; D: TRBD1; DNA: TGCGCCAGCAGCCCGGGACCTAAAACAGGGGGAAGCTCCTACAATGAGCAGTTCTTC; CDR3: CASSPGPKTGGSSYNEQFF
V: TRBV5-1; size: .; J: TRBJ2-3; D: TRBD1; DNA: TGCGCCAGCAGCCGGGACAGTGGAGATACGCAGTATTTT; CDR3: CASSRDSGDTQYF
V: TRBV12-3/TRBV12-4; size: .; J: TRBJ2-1; D: TRBD2; DNA: TGTGCCAGCAGTGACCTAGCGGGGGGGAAGTTCTTC; CDR3: CASSDLAGGKFF
V: TRBV6-5; size: .; J: TRBJ1-5; D: TRBD1; DNA: TGTGCCAGCAGTTGGGACAGGTCGCAGCCCCAGCATTTT; CDR3: CASSWDRSQPQHF
V: TRBV2; size: .; J: TRBJ1-1; D: .; DNA: TGTGCCAGCAGTGGAACAATTTCTGAAGCTTTCTTT; CDR3: CASSGTISEAFF
V: TRBV5-1; size: .; J: TRBJ2-3; D: .; DNA: TGCGCCAGCAGCTTGGAACAAGAAACAGATACGCAGTATTTT; CDR3: CASSLEQETDTQYF
V: TRBV10-1; size: many; J: TRBJ1-2; D: .; DNA: TGCGCCAGCAGTGAAGGAGGGTTCTATGGCTACACCTTC; CDR3: CASSEGGFYGYTF
V: TRBV5-1; size: .; J: TRBJ2-2; D: .; DNA: TGCGCCAGCAGCTTGCACGGGGGGAACACCGGGGAGCTGTTTTTT; CDR3: CASSLHGGNTGELFF
V: TRBV10-3; size: .; J: TRBJ2-7; D: TRBD2; DNA: TGTGCCATCAGTGTAGGCGGGGGTCCCTACGAGCAGTACTTC; CDR3: CAISVGGGPYEQYF
V: TRBV6-1; size: .; J: TRBJ1-1; D: TRBD1; DNA: TGTGCCAGCAGTGATCTCGGGGACAGGGGGGCTTTCTTT; CDR3: CASSDLGDRGAFF
V: TRBV5-1; size: .; J: TRBJ2-3; D: .; DNA: TGCGCCAGCAGCGGGCGGGGCACAGATACGCAGTATTTT; CDR3: CASSGRGTDTQYF
V: TRBV9; size: few; J: TRBJ2-7; D: .; DNA: TGTGCCAGCAGCGTAGGGGGGGAAGGGTACGAGCAGTACTTC; CDR3: CASSVGGEGYEQYF
V: TRBV5-6; size: .; J: TRBJ1-2; D: .; DNA: TGTGCCAGCAGCTTGCGAGGAACGGGCTACACCTTC; CDR3: CASSLRGTGYTF
V: TRBV2; size: once; J: TRBJ1-1; D: TRBD1; DNA: TGTGCCAGCAGCCAGGGGGAGAACACTGAAGCTTTCTTT; CDR3: CASSQGENTEAFF
V: TRBV28; size: .; J: TRBJ1-2; D: .; DNA: TGTGCCAGCAGTCCACTTTATGGCTACACCTTC; CDR3: CASSPLYGYTF